The 32 T cell receptor beta chains below come from one sample, sequenced in a study of OX40 agonist ivuxolimab in advanced cancers. TCRdb's table, derived via immunoSEQ multiplex PCR, lists solely in-frame clones and lacks some. The sample contains tens of thousands of clones, roughly nine tenths of which appear only once. The sample here was CD4+ or CD8+ T cells sorted from blood, taken in a trial of the OX40 agonist ivuxolimab. The receptor set was obtained from an adult with an advanced solid tumor such as melanoma, head and neck, liver or kidney cancer.

V and J are TRBV5-6 and TRBJ1-5; no definite D call. Germline lookup yields CDR1 SGHDT and CDR2 YYEEEE. The CDR3 has 14 amino acids. V was shortened by 2 bases and J by 0 bases, with 6 bases between the two germline ends. The CDR3 sequence: CASSLRVSNQPQHF. The CDR3 DNA reads as TGTGCCAGCAGCTTAAGGGTTAGCAATCAGCCCCAGCATTTT.

The chain uses TRBV30 and TRBJ1-6; 10 bases fit TRBD1. The germline gives CDR1 GTSNPN, CDR2 SVGIG (reference sequence). V trimming: 3 bases; J trimming: 8 bases; junction bases outside the gene matches: 7. The CDR3 is 15 residues long. As DNA, the CDR3 is TGTGCCTGGAGACTCCCCGGGACAGGGGATTCACCCCTCCACTTT. The encoded protein is CAWRLPGTGDSPLHF.

The chain recombines TRBV30 with TRBJ1-4; D uncertain. V lost 1 base to trimming and J lost 3 bases, with 6 bases between them. CDR1 is GTSNPN, CDR2 SVGIG, per germline (reference sequence). The CDR3 is 13 residues long. This CDR3 is CAWSGQANEKLFF. The CDR3 DNA is TGTGCCTGGAGTGGGCAGGCTAATGAAAAACTGTTTTTT. Full variable domain (rest looked up from reference TRBV30 and TRBJ1-4): SQTIHQWPATLVQPVGSPLSLECTVEGTSNPNLYWYRQAAGRGLQLLFYSVGIGQISSEVPQNLSASRPQDRQFILSSKKLLLSDSGFYLCAWSGQANEKLFFGSGTQLSVL.

The chain uses TRBV18 and TRBJ1-4; TRBD1 might be the D (5 bases). Germline CDR1 and CDR2: KGHSH and LQKENI. This CDR3 is 14 amino acids long. V lost 2 bases, J lost 5 bases, and 9 bases lay in between. The chain's CDR3 is CASSPRAGNEKLFF. The DNA for the CDR3 is TGTGCCAGCTCACCAAGAGCAGGGAATGAAAAACTGTTTTTT. Drawing the rest from reference TRBV18 and TRBJ1-4, the complete variable domain is NAGVMQNPRHLVRRRGQEARLRCSPMKGHSHVYWYRQLPEEGLKFMVYLQKENIIDESGMPKERFSAEFPKEGPSILRIQQVVRGDSAAYFCASSPRAGNEKLFFGSGTQLSVL.

This clone was counted a few times. The chain employs TRBV4-2 and TRBJ1-3; D not certain. V lost 0 bases and J 0 bases, leaving 6 bases between the germline ends. CDR3 size: 15 residues. Germline V lookup: CDR1 LGHNA, CDR2 YNFKEQ. DNA for the CDR3: TGTGCCAGCAGCCAAGAGAACAACTCTGGAAACACCATATATTTT. It specifies CASSQENNSGNTIYF.

The chain employs TRBV5-4 and TRBJ2-3; a possible D gene is TRBD1 (6 bases). Germline V gene lookup returns CDR1 SGHNT and CDR2 YYREEE (reference sequence). V gave up 6 bases and J gave up 3 bases, with 20 bases separating them. CDR3 length: 16 residues. Here the CDR3 reads CASTTGGRVRTDTQYF. The CDR3 bases are TGTGCCAGCACCACTGGGGGCAGGGTGAGAACAGATACGCAGTATTTT. Full variable domain (remainder filled in from reference TRBV5-4 and TRBJ2-3): ETGVTQSPTHLIKTRGQQVTLRCSSQSGHNTVSWYQQALGQGPQFIFQYYREEENGRGNFPPRFSGLQFPNYSSELNVNALELDDSALYLCASTTGGRVRTDTQYFGPGTRLTVL.

The chain recombines TRBV7-8 with TRBJ1-5; no clear D. Germline values: CDR1 SGHVS, CDR2 FQNEAQ. V was cut by 3 bases and J by 0 bases, with 9 bases left in between. The CDR3 covers 15 residues. CDR3 loop: CASSFEDYSNQPQHF. Written as DNA, the CDR3 is TGTGCCAGCAGCTTCGAAGATTATAGCAATCAGCCCCAGCATTTT. Combining the CDR3 with reference TRBV7-8 and TRBJ1-5 gives the whole variable domain GAGVSQSPRYKVAKRGQDVALRCDPISGHVSLFWYQQALGQGPEFLTYFQNEAQLDKSGLPSDRFFAERPEGSVSTLKIQRTQQEDSAVYLCASSFEDYSNQPQHFGDGTRLSIL.

This sequence joins TRBV28 and TRBJ2-7; tentatively, D is TRBD1 (6 bases). The V gene's germline CDR1 is MDHEN and CDR2 SYDVKM. The CDR3 covers 13 residues. Trimming left V 7 bases short and J 0 bases short, with 10 bases between. This chain's CDR3 is CASTGQSSYEQYF. CDR3 sequence (DNA): TGTGCCAGCACTGGACAGAGCTCCTACGAGCAGTACTTC. Variable domain in full (rest from reference TRBV28 and TRBJ2-7): DVKVTQSSRYLVKRTGEKVFLECVQDMDHENMFWYRQDPGLGLRLIYFSYDVKMKEKGDIPEGYSVSREKKERFSLILESASTNQTSMYLCASTGQSSYEQYFGPGTRLTVT.

The DNA of the CDR3 is TGTGCCAGCAGCTTGACCACAGATACGCAGTATTTT. Translated: CASSLTTDTQYF. The rearrangement uses TRBV5-6 and TRBJ2-3; D is uncertain. V was cut by 1 base and J by 2 bases, with 2 bases left in between. CDR3 length: 12 residues. Looked up from germline, CDR1 is SGHDT and CDR2 is YYEEEE.

Concerning this clone: One end of the junction fails to match germline, which may point to a read error. The J gene is TRBJ2-7, the V gene TRBV28; TRBD1 is a possible D gene (6 bases). Germline assignment: CDR1 MDHEN and CDR2 SYDVKM. CDR3 length: 20 amino acids. The CDR3 DNA reads as TGTGCCACCAGTTGGCGACAGGTACCGGTCCCAGGTCTCCTGGGGTACGAGCAGTACTTC. Protein sequence: CATSWRQVPVPGLLGYEQYF.

J is TRBJ1-6 and V is TRBV27; D might be TRBD1 (6 bases). There are 14 residues in the CDR3. V lost 5 bases to trimming and J lost 10 bases, with 15 bases between them. Germline V gene data show CDR1 as MNHEY and CDR2 as SMNVEV (reference sequence). CDR3 in DNA: TGTGCCAGCAGTACACACAGGGATGGATCACCCCTCCACTTT. Translating gives CASSTHRDGSPLHF.

The V and J genes are TRBV29-1 and TRBJ1-1, with a possible D match to TRBD1 (5 bases). This CDR3 comprises 16 residues. Germline V gene data show CDR1 as SQVTM and CDR2 as ANQGSEA. V shed 0 bases and J shed 0 bases, with 14 bases lying between them. The CDR3 protein is CSVEDRGSFMNTEAFF. The CDR3 DNA follows: TGCAGCGTTGAAGATCGGGGGAGTTTTATGAACACTGAAGCTTTCTTT.

V is TRBV7-6 and J is TRBJ2-1; 11 bases match TRBD2. Per germline, CDR1 SGHVS and CDR2 FNYEAQ. This CDR3 comprises 17 residues. With 5 bases clipped from V and 4 bases from J, the junction kept 10 bases outside the gene matches. Here the CDR3 DNA reads TGTGCCAGCAGCCCACTAGCGGGGGACCCCATATACAATGAGCAGTTCTTC. Translating it yields CASSPLAGDPIYNEQFF. The full variable domain, with the rest looked up from reference TRBV7-6 and TRBJ2-1, is GAGVSQSPRYKVTKRGQDVALRCDPISGHVSLYWYRQALGQGPEFLTYFNYEAQQDKSGLPNDRFSAERPEGSISTLTIQRTEQRDSAMYRCASSPLAGDPIYNEQFFGPGTRLTVL.

The chain recombines TRBV7-6 with TRBJ2-1, with 10 bases aligning to TRBD2. CDR3 length equals 18 residues. The germline CDR1 and CDR2 sequences are SGHVS and FNYEAQ. J lost 0 bases, V lost 3 bases, and 8 bases had no gene match. The CDR3 nucleotides are TGTGCCAGCAGCTTTGGTTTCAGCGGGGGGGTCTCCTACAATGAGCAGTTCTTC. This gives the protein CASSFGFSGGVSYNEQFF.

J is TRBJ2-4 and V is TRBV9; possible D gene TRBD1, 6 bases. Looked up from germline, CDR1 is SGDLS and CDR2 is YYNGEE. This CDR3 spans 19 amino acids. The V end was cut by 0 bases, the J end by 8 bases, with 27 bases between. The CDR3 sequence is CASSVGLLRQGPPQDIQYF. The CDR3 nucleotides are TGTGCCAGCAGCGTAGGCCTATTACGGCAGGGGCCGCCACAAGACATTCAGTACTTC.

The rearrangement links TRBV30 to TRBJ1-2, with D maybe TRBD1 (5 bases). This CDR3 region has 13 residues. The ends were cut back, 4 bases at V and 4 bases at J, with 13 bases in the middle. In germline, CDR1 is GTSNPN, CDR2 SVGIG (reference sequence). CDR3 protein: CAWKGGRAYGYTF. CDR3 coding DNA: TGTGCCTGGAAAGGCGGCAGGGCCTATGGCTACACCTTC.

This chain joins TRBV7-6 and TRBJ1-3, with TRBD1 matching 7 bases. The CDR3 covers 14 residues. V dropped 8 bases and J dropped 3; count of bases not matched to a gene: 7. Germline values: CDR1 SGHVS, CDR2 FNYEAQ. The CDR3 nucleotides read TGTGCCAGCGGGAAGGGGGCGGTTGGAAACACCATATATTTT. Amino acids: CASGKGAVGNTIYF.

This chain joins TRBV21-1 and TRBJ1-5. TRBV21-1 is classified as a pseudogene. The CDR3 is made up of 13 amino acids. CDR3 in amino acids: CARETSGNQPQHF. As DNA, the CDR3 is TGTGCCAGAGAGACGTCGGGCAATCAGCCCCAGCATTTT.

CDR3 protein: CASSEKTSGGSYEQYF. DNA of the CDR3: TGCGCCAGCAGTGAAAAGACTAGCGGGGGTTCCTACGAGCAGTACTTC. The chain carries TRBV10-1 and TRBJ2-7; 12 bases are shared with TRBD2. V lost 3 bases and J lost 1; bases outside the gene matches: 4. The CDR3 extends over 16 amino acids. Germline CDR1 is WNHNN and CDR2 is SYGVQD (reference sequence).

The chain joins TRBV7-3 to TRBJ2-7; D is undetermined. CDR1 and CDR2 (germline): SGHTA, FQGTGA. Trimming shortened V by 5 bases and J by 5 bases, and 16 bases separated the two germline ends. This CDR3 spans 14 amino acids. The CDR3 loop is CASSATTSSNEQYF. The CDR3 region has the DNA TGTGCCAGCAGCGCAACCACTTCTTCTAACGAGCAGTACTTC.

The chain recombines TRBV19 with TRBJ2-2; the match to TRBD2 covers 7 bases. Germline V CDR1 and CDR2: LNHDA, SQIVND (reference sequence). Losses at the gene ends were 3 bases for V and 5 bases for J; bases not matched to a gene: 15. CDR3 length equals 18 residues. CDR3 sequence reads: CASSIGQRAGVGTGELFF. DNA of the CDR3: TGTGCCAGTAGTATCGGTCAGCGGGCGGGAGTTGGTACCGGGGAGCTGTTTTTT. The whole variable domain, filled in from reference TRBV19 and TRBJ2-2, reads DGGITQSPKYLFRKEGQNVTLSCEQNLNHDAMYWYRQDPGQGLRLIYYSQIVNDFQKGDIAEGYSVSREKKESFPLTVTSAQKNPTAFYLCASSIGQRAGVGTGELFFGEGSRLTVL.

The CDR3 DNA is TGTGCCAGCTCACCACGAGACGTGAGCTCCTACGAGCAGTACTTC. Translated, it gives CASSPRDVSSYEQYF. The V call is TRBV18, the J call TRBJ2-7; no clear D gene. Trimming removed 1 base from V and 0 bases from J, with 10 bases in between. Germline lookup yields CDR1 KGHSH and CDR2 LQKENI. This CDR3 has 15 residues.

The chain employs TRBV7-2 and TRBJ1-5; D remains unclear. CDR1 is SGHTA, CDR2 FQGNSA, per germline. The CDR3 contains 13 residues. Trimming cost V 5 bases and J 4 bases, with 9 bases left between them. The DNA for the CDR3 is TGTGCCAGCAGCCGACAAAGGAATCAGCCCCAGCATTTT. Amino acid sequence: CASSRQRNQPQHF.

V is TRBV5-4 and J is TRBJ1-1, with a possible D match to TRBD1 (6 bases). The CDR3 runs 14 residues. The V and J ends lost 4 bases and 1 base respectively, with 11 bases between them. CDR1 and CDR2 (germline): SGHNT, YYREEE (reference sequence). The CDR3 here is CASSVDSWNTEAFF. CDR3 DNA: TGTGCCAGCAGCGTGGACAGTTGGAACACTGAAGCTTTCTTT.

The chain combines TRBV11-3 with TRBJ2-7; TRBD1 matches 7 bases. Germline trimming cut 5 bases from V and 3 bases from J; bases unmatched to any gene: 4. This CDR3 region has 13 residues. Germline V gene data show CDR1 as SGHNT and CDR2 as YENEEA. The DNA of the CDR3 is TGTGCCAGCAGCCAAGACAGGGACTACGAGCAGTACTTC. Protein: CASSQDRDYEQYF.

This clone has just one count. The V and J genes are TRBV30 and TRBJ2-5; possible D gene TRBD2, 6 bases. CDR3 size: 14 residues. Germline V lookup: CDR1 GTSNPN, CDR2 SVGIG (reference sequence). V shed 3 bases and J shed 3 bases, with 14 bases lying between them. The CDR3 here is CAWSGTPREETQYF. CDR3 nucleotide sequence: TGTGCCTGGAGCGGGACTCCCAGAGAAGAGACCCAGTACTTC.

The chain employs TRBV10-3 and TRBJ2-1; 8 nucleotides match TRBD1. The trim removed 10 bases at V and 2 bases at J, leaving 13 bases unmatched. This CDR3 is built from 16 residues. CDR1 ENHRY and CDR2 SYGVKD come from the germline V gene. In DNA form, the CDR3 reads TGTGCCACCCTTATCGATCGGGACAGGCCCTACAATGAGCAGTTCTTC. The encoded protein is CATLIDRDRPYNEQFF.

The gene calls are TRBV11-2 and TRBJ2-5, with D unresolved. The germline V gene has CDR1 SGHAT and CDR2 FQNNGV. V dropped 1 base and J dropped 2 bases, with 11 bases sitting between them. The CDR3 spans 15 residues. This CDR3 is CASSLVVSLQETQYF. CDR3 sequence (DNA): TGTGCCAGCAGCTTAGTGGTCAGTTTGCAAGAGACCCAGTACTTC.

This chain links TRBV30 with TRBJ1-1, with D possibly being TRBD1 (5 bases). From germline, CDR1 is GTSNPN and CDR2 SVGIG (reference sequence). Deletions cut 2 bases from V and 6 bases from J, with 13 bases between. The length of the CDR3 is 13 residues. This CDR3 is CAWSPGVRAEAFF. As DNA, the CDR3 is TGTGCCTGGAGTCCGGGGGTCCGGGCTGAAGCTTTCTTT.

The chain uses TRBV19 and TRBJ2-5; 12 positions agree with TRBD2. Germline CDR1 reads LNHDA; CDR2 reads SQIVND (reference sequence). The CDR3 has 16 amino acids. V lost 5 bases and J lost 2; bases outside the gene matches: 6. CDR3 sequence (DNA): TGTGCCAGTAGTCCCTGGCTAGCGGGAGGGCAAGAGACCCAGTACTTC. Its translation: CASSPWLAGGQETQYF.

The V and J genes are TRBV19 and TRBJ2-7; 10 bases agree with TRBD2. With V trimmed by 6 bases and J by 0 bases, 11 bases remained unmatched. The germline V gene has CDR1 LNHDA and CDR2 SQIVND (reference sequence). The CDR3 consists of 17 residues. CDR3 DNA sequence: TGTGCCAGTAGCCGGCAGGGGTCTAGCGGGAGCTCCTACGAGCAGTACTTC. Residues: CASSRQGSSGSSYEQYF.

The genes are TRBV4-3 and TRBJ2-3, with D uncertain. This CDR3 is 14 amino acids long. V was pared by 0 bases and J by 3 bases, with 7 bases between. Germline CDR1 reads LGHNA; CDR2 reads YSLEER. This chain's CDR3 is CASSQDRWTDTQYF. The CDR3 nucleotides read TGCGCCAGCAGCCAAGATCGTTGGACAGATACGCAGTATTTT.